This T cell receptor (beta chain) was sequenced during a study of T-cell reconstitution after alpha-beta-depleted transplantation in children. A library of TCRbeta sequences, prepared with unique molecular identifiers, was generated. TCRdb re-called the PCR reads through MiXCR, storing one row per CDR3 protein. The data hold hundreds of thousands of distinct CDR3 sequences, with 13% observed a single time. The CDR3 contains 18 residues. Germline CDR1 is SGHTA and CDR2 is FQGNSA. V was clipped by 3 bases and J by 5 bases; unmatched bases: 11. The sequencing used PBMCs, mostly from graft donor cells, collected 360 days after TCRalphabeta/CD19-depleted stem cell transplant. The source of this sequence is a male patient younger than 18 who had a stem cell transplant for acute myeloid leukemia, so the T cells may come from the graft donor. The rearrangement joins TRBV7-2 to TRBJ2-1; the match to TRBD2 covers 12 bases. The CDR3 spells CASSFPTLLAGGNNEQFF. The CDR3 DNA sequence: TGTGCCAGCAGCTTCCCAACTTTACTAGCGGGAGGTAACAATGAGCAGTTCTTC.